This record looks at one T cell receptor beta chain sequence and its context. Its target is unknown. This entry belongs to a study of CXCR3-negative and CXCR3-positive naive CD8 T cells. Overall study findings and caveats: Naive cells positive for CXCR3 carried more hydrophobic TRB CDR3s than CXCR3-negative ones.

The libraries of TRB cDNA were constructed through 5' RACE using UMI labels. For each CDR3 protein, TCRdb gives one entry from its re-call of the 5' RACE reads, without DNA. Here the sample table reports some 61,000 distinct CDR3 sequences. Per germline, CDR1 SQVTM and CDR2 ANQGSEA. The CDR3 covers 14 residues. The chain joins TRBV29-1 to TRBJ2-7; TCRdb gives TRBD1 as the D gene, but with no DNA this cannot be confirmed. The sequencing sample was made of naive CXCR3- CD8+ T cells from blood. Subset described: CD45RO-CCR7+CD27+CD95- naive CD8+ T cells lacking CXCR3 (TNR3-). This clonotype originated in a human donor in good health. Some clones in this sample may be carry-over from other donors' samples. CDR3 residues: CSVEDDRMEYEQYF.